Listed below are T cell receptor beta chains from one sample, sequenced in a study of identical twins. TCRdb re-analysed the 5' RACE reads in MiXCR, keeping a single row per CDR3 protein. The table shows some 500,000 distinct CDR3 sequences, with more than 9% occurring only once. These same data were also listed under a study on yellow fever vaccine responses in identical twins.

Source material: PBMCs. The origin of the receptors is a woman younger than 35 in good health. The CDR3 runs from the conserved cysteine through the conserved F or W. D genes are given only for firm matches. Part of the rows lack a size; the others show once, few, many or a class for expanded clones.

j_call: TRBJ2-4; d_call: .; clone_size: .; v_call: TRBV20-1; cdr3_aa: CSARDAGLAKNIQYF; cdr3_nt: TGCAGTGCTAGAGATGCGGGGCTAGCCAAAAACATTCAGTACTTC
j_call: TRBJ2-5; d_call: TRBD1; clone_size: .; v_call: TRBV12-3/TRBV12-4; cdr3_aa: CASRRAGTGQETQYF; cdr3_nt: TGTGCCAGCAGAAGAGCCGGGACAGGCCAAGAGACCCAGTACTTC
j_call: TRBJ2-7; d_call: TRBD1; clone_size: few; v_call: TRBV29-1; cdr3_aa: CSVEDGDSSYEQYF; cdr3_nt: TGCAGCGTTGAAGATGGGGACAGCTCCTACGAGCAGTACTTC
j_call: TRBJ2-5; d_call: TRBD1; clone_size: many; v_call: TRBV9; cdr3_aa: CASSSRQGQETQYF; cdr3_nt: TGTGCCAGCAGCTCAAGACAGGGCCAAGAGACCCAGTACTTC
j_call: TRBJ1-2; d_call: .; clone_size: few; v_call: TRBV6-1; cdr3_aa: CASNLGPVANYGYTF; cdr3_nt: TGTGCCAGCAACCTAGGACCGGTCGCTAACTATGGCTACACCTTC
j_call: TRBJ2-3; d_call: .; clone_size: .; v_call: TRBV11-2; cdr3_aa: CASSLRGQQADTQYF; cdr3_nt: TGTGCCAGCAGCTTGAGAGGACAGCAAGCAGATACGCAGTATTTT
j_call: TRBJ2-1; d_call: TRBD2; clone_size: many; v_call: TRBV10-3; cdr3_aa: CAISEPGTSVSVGSYNEQFF; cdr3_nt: TGTGCCATCAGTGAGCCGGGGACTAGCGTCTCCGTCGGCTCCTACAATGAGCAGTTCTTC
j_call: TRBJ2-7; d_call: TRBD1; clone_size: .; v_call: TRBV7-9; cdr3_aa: CASSRGQDLKYEQYF; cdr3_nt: TGTGCCAGCAGCCGGGGACAGGACCTTAAATACGAGCAGTACTTC
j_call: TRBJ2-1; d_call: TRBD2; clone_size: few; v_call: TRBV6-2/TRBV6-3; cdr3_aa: CASSQPGTSGSLEQFF; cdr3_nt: TGTGCCAGCAGTCAACCCGGGACTAGCGGGAGTCTTGAGCAGTTCTTC
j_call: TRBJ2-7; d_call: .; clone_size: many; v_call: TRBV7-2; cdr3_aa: CASSLELGGEQYF; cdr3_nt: TGTGCCAGCAGCTTAGAACTCGGGGGCGAGCAGTACTTC
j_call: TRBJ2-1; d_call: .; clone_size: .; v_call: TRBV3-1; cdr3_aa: CASSLLVRPDNEQFF; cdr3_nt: TGTGCCAGCAGCCTGCTAGTACGCCCCGACAATGAGCAGTTCTTC
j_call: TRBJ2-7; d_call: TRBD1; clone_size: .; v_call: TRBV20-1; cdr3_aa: CSARSPDRVTQYF; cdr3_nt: TGCAGTGCTAGAAGCCCCGACAGGGTAACGCAGTACTTC
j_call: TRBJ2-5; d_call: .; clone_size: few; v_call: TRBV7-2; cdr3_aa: CASSPHWGPSRETQYF; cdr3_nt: TGTGCCAGCAGCCCCCATTGGGGGCCCTCCAGAGAGACCCAGTACTTC
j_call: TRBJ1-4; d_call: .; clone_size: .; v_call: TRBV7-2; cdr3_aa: CASSPPPGREKLFF; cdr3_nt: TGTGCCAGCAGCCCCCCGCCAGGGCGTGAAAAACTGTTTTTT
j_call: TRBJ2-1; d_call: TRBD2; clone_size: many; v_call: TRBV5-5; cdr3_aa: CASKIASGGYNEQFF; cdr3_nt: TGTGCCAGCAAGATCGCTAGCGGGGGGTACAATGAGCAGTTCTTC
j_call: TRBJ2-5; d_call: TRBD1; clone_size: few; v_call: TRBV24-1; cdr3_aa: CATSDPVQGATETQYF; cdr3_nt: TGTGCCACCAGTGACCCCGTACAGGGGGCTACGGAGACCCAGTACTTC
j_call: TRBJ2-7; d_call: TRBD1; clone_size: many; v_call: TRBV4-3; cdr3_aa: CASSQDFPQRGHEQYF; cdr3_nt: TGCGCCAGCAGCCAAGATTTCCCCCAAAGGGGGCACGAGCAGTACTTC
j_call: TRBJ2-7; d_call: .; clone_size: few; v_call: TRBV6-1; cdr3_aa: CASSEARNEQYF; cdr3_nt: TGTGCCAGCAGTGAAGCTAGGAACGAGCAGTACTTC
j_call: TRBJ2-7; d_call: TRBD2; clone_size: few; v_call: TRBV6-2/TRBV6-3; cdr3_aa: CASSYSRLAETYEQYF; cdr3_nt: TGTGCCAGCAGTTACTCGAGGCTAGCGGAAACCTACGAGCAGTACTTC
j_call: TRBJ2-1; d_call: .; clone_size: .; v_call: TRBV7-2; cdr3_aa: CASSLALSGANEQFF; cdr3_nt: TGTGCCAGCAGCTTAGCTCTGAGCGGAGCAAATGAGCAGTTCTTC
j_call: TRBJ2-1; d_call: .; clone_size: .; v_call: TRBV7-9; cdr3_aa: CASSFSVGGIIGEQFF; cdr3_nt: TGTGCCAGCAGCTTCTCGGTTGGGGGGATAATCGGTGAGCAGTTCTTC
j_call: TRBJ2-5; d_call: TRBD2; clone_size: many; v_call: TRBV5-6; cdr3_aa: CASRRLAGQQETQYF; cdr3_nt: TGTGCCAGCAGAAGACTAGCGGGGCAACAAGAGACCCAGTACTTC
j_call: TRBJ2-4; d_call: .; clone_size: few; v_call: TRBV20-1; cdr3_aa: CSARERQTLAKNIQYF; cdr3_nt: TGCAGTGCTAGAGAGCGACAGACCTTAGCCAAAAACATTCAGTACTTC
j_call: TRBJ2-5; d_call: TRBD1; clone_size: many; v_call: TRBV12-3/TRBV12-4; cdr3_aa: CASSSTGTETQYF; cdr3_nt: TGTGCCAGCAGTTCGACAGGGACGGAGACCCAGTACTTC
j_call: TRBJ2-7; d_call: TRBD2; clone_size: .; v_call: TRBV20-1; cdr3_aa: CSARALAGDSYEQYF; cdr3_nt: TGCAGTGCTAGAGCGCTAGCGGGAGATTCCTACGAGCAGTACTTC
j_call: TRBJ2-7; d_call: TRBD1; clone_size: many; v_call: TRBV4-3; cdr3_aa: CASSQERTGLIYEQYF; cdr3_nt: TGCGCCAGCAGCCAAGAAAGGACAGGGTTAATCTACGAGCAGTACTTC
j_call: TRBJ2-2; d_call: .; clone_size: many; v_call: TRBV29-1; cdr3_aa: CSVFKGELFF; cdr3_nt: TGCAGCGTTTTCAAGGGGGAGCTGTTTTTT
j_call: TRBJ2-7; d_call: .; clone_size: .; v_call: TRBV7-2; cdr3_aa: CASSLILGQLGEQYF; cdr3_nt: TGTGCCAGCAGCTTAATTCTTGGACAGTTAGGCGAGCAGTACTTC
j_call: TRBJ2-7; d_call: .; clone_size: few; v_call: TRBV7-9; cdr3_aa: CASSSTWEQYF; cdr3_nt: TGTGCCAGCAGCTCCACGTGGGAGCAGTACTTC
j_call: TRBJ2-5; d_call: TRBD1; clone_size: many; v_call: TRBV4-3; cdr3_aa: CASSQAGQVQETQYF; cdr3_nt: TGCGCCAGCAGCCAAGCGGGACAGGTCCAAGAGACCCAGTACTTC
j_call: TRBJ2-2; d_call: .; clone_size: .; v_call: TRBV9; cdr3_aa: CASSVGTANTGELFF; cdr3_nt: TGTGCCAGCAGCGTAGGAACCGCGAACACCGGGGAGCTGTTTTTT
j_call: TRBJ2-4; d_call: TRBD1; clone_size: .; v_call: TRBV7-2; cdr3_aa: CASSLGRQGIAKNIQYF; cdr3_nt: TGTGCCAGCAGCTTAGGGCGACAGGGAATAGCCAAAAACATTCAGTACTTC
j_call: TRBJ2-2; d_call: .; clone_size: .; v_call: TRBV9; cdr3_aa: CASLDGDTGELFF; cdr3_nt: TGTGCCAGCCTCGACGGGGACACCGGGGAGCTGTTTTTT
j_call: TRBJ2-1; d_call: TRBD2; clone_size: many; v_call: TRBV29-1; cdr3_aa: CSVPGLWEGNEQFF; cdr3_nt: TGCAGCGTTCCCGGATTGTGGGAGGGCAATGAGCAGTTCTTC
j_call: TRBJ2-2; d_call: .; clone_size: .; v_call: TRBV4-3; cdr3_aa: CASSREEGNTGELFF; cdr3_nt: TGCGCCAGCAGCCGGGAGGAAGGGAACACCGGGGAGCTGTTTTTT
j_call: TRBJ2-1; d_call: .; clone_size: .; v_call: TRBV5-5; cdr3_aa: CASSLSQGRLEQFF; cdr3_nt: TGTGCCAGCAGCTTGAGCCAGGGACGACTTGAGCAGTTCTTC
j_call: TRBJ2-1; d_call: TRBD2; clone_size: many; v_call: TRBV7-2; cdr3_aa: CASSFSGGGLYNEQFF; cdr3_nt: TGTGCCAGCAGCTTCTCGGGGGGGGGTCTTTACAATGAGCAGTTCTTC
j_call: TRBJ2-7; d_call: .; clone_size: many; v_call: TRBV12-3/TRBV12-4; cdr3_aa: CASTLTGDEQYF; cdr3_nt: TGTGCCAGCACTCTGACAGGAGACGAGCAGTACTTC
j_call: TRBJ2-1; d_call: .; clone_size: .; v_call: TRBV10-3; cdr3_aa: CAISGGSTPYNEQFF; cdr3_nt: TGTGCCATCAGTGGAGGGAGCACCCCCTACAATGAGCAGTTCTTC
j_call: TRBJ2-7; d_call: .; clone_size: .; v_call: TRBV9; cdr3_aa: CASSAGTDSQAYF; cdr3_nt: TGTGCCAGCAGCGCCGGGACGGACTCTCAAGCGTACTTC
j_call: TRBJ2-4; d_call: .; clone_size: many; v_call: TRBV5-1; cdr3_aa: CASSLQGIRNIQYF; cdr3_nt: TGCGCCAGCAGCTTGCAGGGGATTCGGAACATTCAGTACTTC
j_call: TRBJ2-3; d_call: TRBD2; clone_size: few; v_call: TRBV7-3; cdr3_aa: CASSLIPSGGATDTQYF; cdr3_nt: TGTGCCAGCAGCTTAATACCTAGCGGGGGGGCGACAGATACGCAGTATTTT
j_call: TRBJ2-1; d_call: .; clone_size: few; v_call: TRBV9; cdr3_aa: CASSVVADGNEQFF; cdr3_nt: TGTGCCAGCAGCGTAGTAGCGGACGGGAATGAGCAGTTCTTC
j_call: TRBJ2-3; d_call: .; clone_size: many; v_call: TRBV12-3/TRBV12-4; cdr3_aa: CASSPRTGSTDTQYF; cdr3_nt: TGTGCCAGCAGTCCGCGCACAGGGAGCACAGATACGCAGTATTTT
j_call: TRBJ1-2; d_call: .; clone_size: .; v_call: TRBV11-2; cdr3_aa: CASSLISADNYGYTF; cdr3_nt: TGTGCCAGCAGCTTAATCAGCGCCGATAACTATGGCTACACCTTC